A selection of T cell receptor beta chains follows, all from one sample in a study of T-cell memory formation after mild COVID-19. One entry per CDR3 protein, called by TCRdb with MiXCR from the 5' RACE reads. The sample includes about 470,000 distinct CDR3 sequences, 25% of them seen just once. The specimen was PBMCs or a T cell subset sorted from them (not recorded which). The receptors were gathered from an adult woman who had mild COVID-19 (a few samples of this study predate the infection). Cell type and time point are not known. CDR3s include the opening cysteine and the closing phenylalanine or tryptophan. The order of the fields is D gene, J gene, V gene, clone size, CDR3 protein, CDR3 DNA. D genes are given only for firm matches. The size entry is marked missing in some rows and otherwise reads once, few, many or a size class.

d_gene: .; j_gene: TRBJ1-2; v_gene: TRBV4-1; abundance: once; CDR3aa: CASSLPGSRYGYTF; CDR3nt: TGCGCCAGCAGCCTTCCCGGGTCGCGGTATGGCTACACCTTC
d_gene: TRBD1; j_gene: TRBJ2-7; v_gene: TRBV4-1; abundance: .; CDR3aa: CASSHPPGQVYEQYF; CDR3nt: TGCGCCAGCAGCCATCCGCCGGGACAGGTCTACGAGCAGTACTTC
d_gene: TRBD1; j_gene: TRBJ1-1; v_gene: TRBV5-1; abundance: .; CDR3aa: CASSFRGDDEAFF; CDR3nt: TGCGCCAGCAGCTTCAGGGGGGACGATGAAGCTTTCTTT
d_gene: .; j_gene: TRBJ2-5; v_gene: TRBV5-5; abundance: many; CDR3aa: CASSPLGGQETQYF; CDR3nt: TGTGCCAGCAGCCCCTTGGGGGGACAGGAGACCCAGTACTTC
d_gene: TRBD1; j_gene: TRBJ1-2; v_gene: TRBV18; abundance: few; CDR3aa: CASSPPGRGENGYTF; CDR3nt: TGTGCCAGCTCACCACCCGGCAGGGGGGAGAATGGCTACACCTTC
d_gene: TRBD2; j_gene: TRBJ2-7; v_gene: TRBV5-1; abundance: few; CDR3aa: CASSKAGGVPEQYF; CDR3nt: TGCGCCAGCAGCAAAGCGGGAGGGGTTCCCGAGCAGTACTTC
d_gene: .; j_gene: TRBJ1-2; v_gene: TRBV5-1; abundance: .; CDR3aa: CASRIQAAGIYGYTF; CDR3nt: TGCGCCAGTAGAATACAAGCAGCAGGGATCTATGGCTACACCTTC
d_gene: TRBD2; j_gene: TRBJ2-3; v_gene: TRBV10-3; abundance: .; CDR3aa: CAISKGLAGAEDTQYF; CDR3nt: TGTGCCATCAGTAAGGGACTAGCGGGGGCGGAGGATACGCAGTATTTT
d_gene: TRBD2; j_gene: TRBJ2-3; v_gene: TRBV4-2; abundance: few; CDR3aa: CASSQDRGGRTDTQYF; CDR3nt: TGTGCCAGCAGCCAAGATCGTGGCGGGAGGACAGATACGCAGTATTTT
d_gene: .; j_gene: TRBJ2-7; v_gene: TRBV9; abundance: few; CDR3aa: CASSVGDTSSYEQYF; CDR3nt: TGTGCCAGCAGCGTAGGGGACACGAGCTCCTACGAGCAGTACTTC
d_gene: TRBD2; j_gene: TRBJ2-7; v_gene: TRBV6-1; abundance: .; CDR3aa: CASTPRGLGSYEQYF; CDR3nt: TGTGCCAGCACCCCCAGGGGACTAGGGTCCTACGAGCAGTACTTC
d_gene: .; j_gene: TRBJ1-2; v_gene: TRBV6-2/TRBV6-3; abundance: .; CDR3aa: CASSYQPGQTLGYGYTF; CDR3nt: TGTGCCAGCAGTTATCAGCCGGGACAAACTCTTGGCTATGGCTACACCTTC
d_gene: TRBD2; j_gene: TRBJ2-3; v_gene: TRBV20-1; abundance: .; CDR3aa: CSARDLGTSGTDTQYF; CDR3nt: TGCAGTGCTAGAGACCTCGGGACTAGCGGTACAGATACGCAGTATTTT
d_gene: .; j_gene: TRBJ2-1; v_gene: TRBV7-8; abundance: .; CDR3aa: CASSPQPTRGYEQFF; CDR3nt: TGTGCCAGCAGCCCACAACCTACGAGGGGCTATGAGCAGTTCTTC
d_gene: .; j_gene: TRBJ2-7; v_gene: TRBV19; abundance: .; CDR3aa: CASSEQFLTGEQYF; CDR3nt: TGTGCCAGTAGTGAACAATTTCTTACCGGCGAGCAGTACTTC
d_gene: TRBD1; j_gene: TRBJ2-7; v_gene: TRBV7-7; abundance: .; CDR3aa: CASSPLTGTTYEQYF; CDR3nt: TGTGCTAGCAGCCCGTTGACAGGGACAACCTACGAGCAGTACTTC
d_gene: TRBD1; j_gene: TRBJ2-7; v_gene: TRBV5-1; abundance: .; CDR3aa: CASSLVGQGAREQYF; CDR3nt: TGCGCCAGCAGCTTGGTGGGACAGGGGGCAAGGGAGCAGTACTTC
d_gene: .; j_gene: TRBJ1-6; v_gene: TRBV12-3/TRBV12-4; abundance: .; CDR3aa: CASSLGSVTVSSPLHF; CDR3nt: TGTGCCAGCAGTTTAGGGTCCGTAACTGTTAGTTCACCCCTCCACTTT
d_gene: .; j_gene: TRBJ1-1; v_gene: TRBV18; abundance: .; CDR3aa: CASSPSRVMNTEAFF; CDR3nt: TGTGCCAGCTCACCTTCCAGAGTCATGAACACTGAAGCTTTCTTT
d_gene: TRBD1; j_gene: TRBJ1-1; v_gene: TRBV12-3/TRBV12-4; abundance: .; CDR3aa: CASSLQGAPTEAFF; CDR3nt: TGTGCCAGCAGTCTACAGGGGGCGCCGACTGAAGCTTTCTTT
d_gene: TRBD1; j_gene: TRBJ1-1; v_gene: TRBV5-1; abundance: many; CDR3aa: CASSPGQGLNTEAFF; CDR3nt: TGCGCCAGCAGCCCGGGACAGGGCCTGAACACTGAAGCTTTCTTT
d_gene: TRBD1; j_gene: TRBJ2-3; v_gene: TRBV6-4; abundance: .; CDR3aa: CASRDRSITDTQYF; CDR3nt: TGTGCCAGCCGGGACAGGAGCATCACAGATACGCAGTATTTT
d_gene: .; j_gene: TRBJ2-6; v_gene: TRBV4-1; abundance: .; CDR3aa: CASSQEPNSGANVLTF; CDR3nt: TGCGCCAGCAGCCAAGAACCCAATTCTGGGGCCAACGTCCTGACTTTC
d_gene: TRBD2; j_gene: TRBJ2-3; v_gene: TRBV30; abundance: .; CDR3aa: CAWSEGSGTTDTQYF; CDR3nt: TGTGCCTGGAGTGAGGGTAGCGGGACCACAGATACGCAGTATTTT
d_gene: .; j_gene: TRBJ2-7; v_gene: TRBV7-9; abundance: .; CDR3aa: CASSWDFYEQYF; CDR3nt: TGTGCCAGCAGCTGGGACTTCTACGAGCAGTACTTC
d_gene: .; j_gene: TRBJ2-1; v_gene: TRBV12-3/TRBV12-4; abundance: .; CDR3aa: CASTLQGPISYNEQFF; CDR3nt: TGTGCCAGCACACTTCAGGGGCCAATCTCCTACAATGAGCAGTTCTTC
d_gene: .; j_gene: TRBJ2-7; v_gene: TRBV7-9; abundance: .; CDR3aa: CASSPAETEGYEQYF; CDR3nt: TGTGCCAGCAGCCCAGCGGAGACCGAGGGCTACGAGCAGTACTTC
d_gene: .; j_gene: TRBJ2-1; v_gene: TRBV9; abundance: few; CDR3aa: CASSVSGGGSSYNEQFF; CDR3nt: TGTGCCAGCAGCGTAAGTGGCGGGGGCAGCTCCTACAATGAGCAGTTCTTC
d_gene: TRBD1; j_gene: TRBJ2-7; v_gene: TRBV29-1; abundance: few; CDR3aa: CSVAGTGNTYEQYF; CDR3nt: TGCAGCGTTGCCGGGACAGGTAACACCTACGAGCAGTACTTC
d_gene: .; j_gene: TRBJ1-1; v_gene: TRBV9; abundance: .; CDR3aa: CASSSLMGTEAFF; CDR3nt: TGTGCCAGCAGCTCGTTGATGGGCACTGAAGCTTTCTTT
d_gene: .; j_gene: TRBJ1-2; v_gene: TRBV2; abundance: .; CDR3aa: CASSSSTGGRYGYTF; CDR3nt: TGTGCCAGCAGTAGTAGTACGGGGGGCCGCTATGGCTACACCTTC
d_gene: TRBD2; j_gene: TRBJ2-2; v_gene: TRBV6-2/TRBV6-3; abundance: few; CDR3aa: CASSYREARELFF; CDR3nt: TGTGCCAGCAGTTACCGGGAGGCCCGGGAGCTGTTTTTT
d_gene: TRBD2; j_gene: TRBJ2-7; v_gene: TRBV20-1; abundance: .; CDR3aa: CSARSSGSHLYEQYF; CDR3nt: TGCAGTGCTAGATCTAGCGGGAGTCACCTCTACGAGCAGTACTTC
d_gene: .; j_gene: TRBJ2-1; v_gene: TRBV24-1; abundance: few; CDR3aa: CATSDLLDSGNEQFF; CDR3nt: TGTGCCACCAGTGATTTGCTCGATTCAGGGAATGAGCAGTTCTTC
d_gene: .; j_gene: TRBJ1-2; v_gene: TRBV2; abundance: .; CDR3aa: CASSEEGNYGYTF; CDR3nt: TGTGCCAGCAGTGAAGAGGGGAACTATGGCTACACCTTC
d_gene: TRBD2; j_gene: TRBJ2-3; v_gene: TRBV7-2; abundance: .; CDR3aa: CASSKTGTRSADTQYF; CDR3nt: TGTGCCAGCAGCAAAACCGGGACTAGGTCCGCTGATACGCAGTATTTT
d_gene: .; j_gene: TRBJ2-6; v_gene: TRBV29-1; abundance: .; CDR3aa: CSVEGDSSGANVLTF; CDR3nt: TGCAGCGTTGAAGGAGACAGCTCTGGGGCCAACGTCCTGACTTTC
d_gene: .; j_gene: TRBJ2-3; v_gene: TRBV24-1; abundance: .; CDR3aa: CATSTSGIAASTDTQYF; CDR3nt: TGTGCCACCAGTACCTCCGGGATAGCGGCTAGCACAGATACGCAGTATTTT
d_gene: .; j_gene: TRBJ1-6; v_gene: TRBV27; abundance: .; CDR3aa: CASSLAGQLGPLHF; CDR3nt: TGTGCCAGCAGTTTAGCCGGACAATTAGGTCCCCTCCACTTT
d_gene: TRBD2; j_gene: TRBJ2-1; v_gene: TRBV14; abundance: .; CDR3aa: CASSQVFRLAGGEQFF; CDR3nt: TGTGCCAGCAGCCAAGTATTTCGACTAGCGGGAGGTGAGCAGTTCTTC